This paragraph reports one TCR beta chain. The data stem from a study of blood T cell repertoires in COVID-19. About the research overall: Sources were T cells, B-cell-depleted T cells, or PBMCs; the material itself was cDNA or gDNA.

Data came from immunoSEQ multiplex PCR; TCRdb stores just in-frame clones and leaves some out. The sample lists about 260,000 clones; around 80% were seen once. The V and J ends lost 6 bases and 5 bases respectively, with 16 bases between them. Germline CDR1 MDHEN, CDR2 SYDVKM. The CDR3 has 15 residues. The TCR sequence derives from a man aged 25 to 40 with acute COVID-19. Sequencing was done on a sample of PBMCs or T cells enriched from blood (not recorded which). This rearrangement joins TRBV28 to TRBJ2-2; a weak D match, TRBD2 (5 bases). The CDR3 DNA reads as TGTGCCAGCAGATTGTTGAGGGAGTGGACCGGGGAGCTGTTTTTT. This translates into CASRLLREWTGELFF.